Listed here is a single T cell receptor beta chain. No antigen is known for it. These data originate in a study of cytomegalovirus exposure and HLA in healthy donors. Findings of the study overall: Most TCR sequences proved rare, with some public TCRs found in many donors. In vitro assays verified that a few CMV-associated chains recognized CMV antigens specifically.

This CDR3 is built from 17 residues. The J segment lost 5 bases and the V segment lost 6 bases, leaving 11 bases of the junction unmatched. Germline CDR1 is SNHLY and CDR2 is FYNNEI. From the roughly 110-subject validation cohort, which was separate from the approximately 670-subject first cohort, the donors were drawn. Here immunoSEQ multiplex PCR was the method, and the copy in TCRdb shows in-frame clones only, minus some. The sample yields over 70,000 clones, approximately 90% seen once. Source material: PBMCs. This sequence originates from a woman aged 18 to 35 in good health and CMV-seropositive. This chain joins TRBV2 and TRBJ2-2; TRBD1 aligns across 11 bases. The CDR3 protein is CASRKDRGLVYTGELFF. CDR3 DNA: TGTGCCAGCAGGAAGGACAGGGGGCTTGTTTATACCGGGGAGCTGTTTTTT.